These T cell receptor beta chains were read from a single sample in a study of blood T cell repertoires in COVID-19. Assay used: immunoSEQ multiplex PCR; TCRdb lists only in-frame clones, some missing. In the table there are fewer than 60,000 clones, 82% of which are singletons. What was sequenced was peripheral blood. Receptors originate from an elderly man with COVID-19, enrolled during active disease. Each CDR3 is given with its conserved first and last residue. A D gene is named only where the DNA matches it firmly. For some rows the clone size is stated as once, few or many, or as a class when expanded; others skip it.

clone_size	v_call	d_call	j_call	cdr3_length	cdr3_aa	cdr3_nt
.	TRBV9	TRBD2	TRBJ2-2	17	CASSVGTSGGATGELFF	TGTGCCAGCAGCGTAGGAACTAGCGGGGGGGCTACCGGGGAGCTGTTTTTT
.	TRBV30	.	TRBJ1-3	14	CAWSSSYSGNTIYF	TGTGCCTGGTCGAGTTCATATTCTGGAAACACCATATATTTT
.	TRBV7-6	.	TRBJ1-1	16	CASSLSGRGLNTEAFF	TGTGCCAGCAGCTTATCGGGCAGGGGCCTGAACACTGAAGCTTTCTTT
.	TRBV14	TRBD2	TRBJ2-3	15	CASSRLAGGTDTQYF	TGTGCCAGCAGCCGACTAGCGGGAGGCACAGATACGCAGTATTTT
.	TRBV5-5	.	TRBJ2-3	16	CASSREGQPSTDTQYF	TGTGCCAGCAGCCGGGAGGGACAGCCGAGCACAGATACGCAGTATTTT
.	TRBV5-1	TRBD1	TRBJ1-2	13	CASSLGTGDSYTF	TGCGCCAGCAGCCTCGGGACAGGGGATAGCTACACCTTC
once	TRBV10-3	TRBD1	TRBJ2-2	15	CAISTGGLNTGELFF	TGTGCCATCAGTACAGGGGGCTTAAACACCGGGGAGCTGTTTTTT
.	TRBV5-6	.	TRBJ1-1	15	CASSPSWRLDTEAFF	TGTGCCAGCAGCCCCTCCTGGAGGTTGGACACTGAAGCTTTCTTT
once	TRBV29-1	.	TRBJ1-1	14	CSVEERQMNTEAFF	TGCAGCGTTGAAGAAAGACAGATGAACACTGAAGCTTTCTTT
few	TRBV9	TRBD1	TRBJ1-1	13	CASSPTGATEAFF	TGTGCCAGCAGCCCCACAGGGGCCACTGAAGCTTTCTTT
.	TRBV19	TRBD1	TRBJ2-2	13	CASDDRGTGELFF	TGTGCCAGTGATGACAGGGGCACCGGGGAGCTGTTTTTT
.	TRBV10-1	.	TRBJ2-6	15	CASSKGVSGANVLTF	TGCGCCAGCAGCAAAGGGGTCTCTGGGGCCAACGTCCTGACTTTC
.	TRBV6-5	.	TRBJ1-2	15	CASRTGQPTGYGYTF	TGTGCCAGCAGGACCGGACAGCCGACAGGATATGGCTACACCTTC
.	TRBV27	TRBD1	TRBJ1-3	18	CASSSSGTGRSSGNTIYF	TGTGCCAGCAGTTCCTCCGGGACAGGCCGTTCCTCTGGAAACACCATATATTTT
.	TRBV19	TRBD1	TRBJ1-5	14	CASLATGGFQPQHF	TGTGCCAGCCTCGCGACAGGGGGTTTCCAGCCCCAGCATTTT
.	TRBV6-2/TRBV6-3	TRBD2	TRBJ2-2	15	CASSWREKYTGELFF	TGTGCCAGCAGTTGGCGGGAGAAGTATACCGGGGAGCTGTTTTTT
.	TRBV12-3/TRBV12-4	TRBD2	TRBJ2-5	13	CASSSSGKETQYF	TGTGCCAGCAGTTCTAGCGGAAAAGAGACCCAGTACTTC
.	TRBV7-2	.	TRBJ1-1	12	CASSPGGTEAFF	TGTGCCAGCAGCCCCGGGGGAACTGAAGCTTTCTTT
.	TRBV9	.	TRBJ2-1	15	CASSVEGMRRNEQFF	TGTGCCAGCAGCGTAGAGGGAATGAGGAGGAATGAGCAGTTCTTC
once	TRBV7-3	TRBD1	TRBJ1-2	17	CASSLVPPGQGFYGYTF	TGTGCCAGCAGCTTAGTGCCCCCCGGACAGGGGTTCTATGGCTACACCTTC
.	TRBV7-9	.	TRBJ1-2	12	CASSLLLSGYTF	TGTGCCAGCAGCTTACTTCTCTCTGGCTACACCTTC
.	TRBV29-1	TRBD1	TRBJ2-2	14	CSVSGGSNTGELFF	TGCAGCGTTTCAGGGGGCTCGAACACCGGGGAGCTGTTTTTT